This T cell receptor (beta chain) was identified during a study of T cell responses to AZD1222 COVID-19 vaccine. Study-wide findings and caveats: White British ancestry dominated among donors, who included more females, and clonal diversity was possibly underestimated.

The table came from immunoSEQ multiplex PCR; TCRdb's copy has only in-frame clones and leaves some out. The table has 150,000 to 200,000 clones, 94% seen once. V lost 4 bases and J lost 1, with 7 bases in between. Germline-derived CDR1 and CDR2 are SGHDN and FVKESK. This CDR3 region has 13 residues. Notes on this clone: The antigen is unknown.

The material was peripheral blood, obtained on day 0 of AZD1222 vaccination. The TCR originated in an adult in good health. This rearrangement joins TRBV14 to TRBJ1-1; no reliable D call. DNA for the CDR3: TGTGCCAGCAGCCTTAGACGGAACACTGAAGCTTTCTTT. It encodes CASSLRRNTEAFF.